This TCR beta chain emerged from a study of blood T cell repertoires in COVID-19. Overall study context: There were acute and convalescent COVID-19 samples, and they came from the United States, Italy and Spain. PBMCs, B-cell-depleted T cells, or T cells were the source of the cDNA or gDNA that made up the material.

The CDR3 spans 12 residues. V was cut by 5 bases and J by 6 bases, with 7 bases left in between. Original processing notes: Nucleated cell number was recorded as an estimate derived from reference gene primer amplification. Assay: immunoSEQ multiplex PCR; the TCRdb copy retains only in-frame clones and omits some. The V and J calls and clone size were taken over from that table, and D and trimming were inferred from the DNA. There are around 20,000 clones in the sample; 80% to 90% occur only once, and approximately 25% lies in the top ten. This clone was observed a handful of times. The sample consisted of peripheral blood. The sequence derives from a human donor with active COVID-19. The donor label of this sample is uncertain. V and J are TRBV12-3 or TRBV12-4 and TRBJ2-2; D call uncertain. CDR3 DNA sequence: TGTGCCAGCAGTCTCCTGTCCGGGGAGCTGTTTTTT. Its translation: CASSLLSGELFF.